This T cell receptor beta chain stems from a study of blood T cell repertoires in COVID-19. V lost 1 base and J lost 4, with 19 bases in between. The CDR3 sequence is 17 residues long. From germline, CDR1 is MGHRA and CDR2 YSYEKL. Methods used by the authors: The authors estimated nucleated cell counts from reference gene primer amplification. Sequencing was performed with immunoSEQ multiplex PCR; in TCRdb, only in-frame clones are kept and a portion is missing. That table supplies the V and J calls and clone size; D and trimming were determined from the DNA. Counted here are fewer than 650,000 clones, around 90% occurring once; the ten biggest clones make up about 8%.

Sequenced material: peripheral blood. The gene calls are TRBV4-1 and TRBJ1-2; D is unresolved. The TCR was taken from a woman aged 45-60 years with COVID-19, enrolled during active disease. CDR3 bases: TGCGCCAGCAGCCAAGGGGATCAGCCGGGGATTCCCTATGGCTACACCTTC. This codes for CASSQGDQPGIPYGYTF.